The source of this T cell receptor (beta chain) is a study of Ad26.COV2.S vaccination and SARS-CoV-2 variants. Treatment specified: some 20 received Ad26.COV2.S at low or high dose, single or two shots; roughly five received placebo; per-sample allocation not given. The samples were gathered on day 63 after the first injection of vaccine or placebo. Some clones are missing from TCRdb's copy, which holds only in-frame ones; the method was immunoSEQ multiplex PCR. Of more than 400,000 clones in the sample, about 90% were seen once. The V gene lost 0 bases and the J gene lost 5 bases, with 14 bases spanning the gap. From germline, CDR1 is SGHNT and CDR2 YYREEE (reference sequence). The length of the CDR3 is 15 residues.

Material: peripheral blood, obtained in a trial of Ad26.COV2.S vaccine versus placebo. This sequence originates from a person aged 18-65 years who received the Ad26.COV2.S COVID-19 vaccine or a placebo. The rearrangement joins TRBV5-4 to TRBJ2-5; D tentatively reads TRBD1 or TRBD2 (5 bases each). The CDR3: CASSLDPGRIETQYF. The CDR3 coding sequence is TGTGCCAGCAGCTTGGATCCGGGGCGTATCGAGACCCAGTACTTC.